The clone carrying this T cell receptor (beta chain) showed up just a few times. Antigen specificity is unknown. This record comes from a study of shared clonotypes between healthy human individuals. Study as a whole: Samples came from a couple of female and a few male donors aged 18 to 49. Whole-study findings and limits: The sole specimen, blood, was sampled, and tissue repertoires likely differ. Only a few donors were included, so the genetic and exposure-history diversity represented was limited.

TCRdb's table, derived via immunoSEQ multiplex PCR, lists solely in-frame clones and lacks some. The top ten clones hold 1.5% to 2% of a sample with some 680,000 clones, less than 80% of them seen once. The CDR3 runs 13 residues. CDR1 and CDR2 (germline): LNHDA, SQIVND (reference sequence). The V end lost 3 bases, the J end lost 6 bases, and 9 bases lay between the germline ends. The chain joins TRBV19 to TRBJ1-5; possible D gene TRBD1, 5 bases. The clonotype comes from a woman in her twenties or thirties in good health. Sequencing was done on a sample of memory CD4+ T cells sorted from blood. Noted subset: CD45RA-negative fraction. CDR3 sequence: CASSMTVGQPQHF. CDR3 nucleotides: TGTGCCAGTAGTATGACAGTAGGTCAGCCCCAGCATTTT.